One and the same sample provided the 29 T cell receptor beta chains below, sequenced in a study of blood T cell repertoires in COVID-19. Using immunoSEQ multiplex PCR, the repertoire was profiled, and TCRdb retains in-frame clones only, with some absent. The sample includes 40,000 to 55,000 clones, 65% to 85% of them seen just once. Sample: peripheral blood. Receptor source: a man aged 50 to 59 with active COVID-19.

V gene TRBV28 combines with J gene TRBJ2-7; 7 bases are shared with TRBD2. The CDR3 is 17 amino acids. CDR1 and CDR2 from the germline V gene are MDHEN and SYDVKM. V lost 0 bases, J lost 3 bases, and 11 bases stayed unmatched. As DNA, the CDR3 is TGTGCCAGCAGTTTATGGGGGGGGAGGGCTTCTGTCTACGAGCAGTACTTC. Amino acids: CASSLWGGRASVYEQYF.

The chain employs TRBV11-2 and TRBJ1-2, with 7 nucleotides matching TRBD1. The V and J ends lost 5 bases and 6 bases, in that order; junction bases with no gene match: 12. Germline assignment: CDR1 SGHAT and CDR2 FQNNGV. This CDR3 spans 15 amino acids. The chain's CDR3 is CASSAYRGSLDGYTF. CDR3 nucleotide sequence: TGTGCCAGCAGCGCATACAGGGGAAGTTTAGATGGCTACACCTTC.

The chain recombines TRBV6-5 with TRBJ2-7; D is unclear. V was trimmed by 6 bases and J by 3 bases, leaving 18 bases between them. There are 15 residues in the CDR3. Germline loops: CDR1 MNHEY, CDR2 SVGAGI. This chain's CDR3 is CASSPRRHARYEQYF. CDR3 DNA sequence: TGTGCCAGCAGCCCACGCCGACATGCGCGCTACGAGCAGTACTTC.

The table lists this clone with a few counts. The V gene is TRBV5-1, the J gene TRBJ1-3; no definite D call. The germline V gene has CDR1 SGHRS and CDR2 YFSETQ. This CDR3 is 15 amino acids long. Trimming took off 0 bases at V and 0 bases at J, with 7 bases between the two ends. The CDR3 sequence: CASSLAYNSGNTIYF. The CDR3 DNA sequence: TGCGCCAGCAGCTTGGCTTACAACTCTGGAAACACCATATATTTT.

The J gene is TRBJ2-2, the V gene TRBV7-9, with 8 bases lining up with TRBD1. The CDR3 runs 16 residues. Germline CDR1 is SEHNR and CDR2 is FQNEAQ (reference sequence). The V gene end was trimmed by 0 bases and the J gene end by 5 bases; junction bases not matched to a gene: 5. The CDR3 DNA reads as TGTGCCAGCAGCTTAGCGCTGCGGACAGGGACCGGGGAGCTGTTTTTT. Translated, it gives CASSLALRTGTGELFF.

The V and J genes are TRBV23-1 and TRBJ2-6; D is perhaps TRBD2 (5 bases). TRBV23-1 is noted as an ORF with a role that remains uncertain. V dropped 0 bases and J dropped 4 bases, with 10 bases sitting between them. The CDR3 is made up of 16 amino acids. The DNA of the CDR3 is TGCGCCAGCAGTCAATCGAGGGCGCCCGGGGCCAACGTCCTGACTTTC. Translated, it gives CASSQSRAPGANVLTF.

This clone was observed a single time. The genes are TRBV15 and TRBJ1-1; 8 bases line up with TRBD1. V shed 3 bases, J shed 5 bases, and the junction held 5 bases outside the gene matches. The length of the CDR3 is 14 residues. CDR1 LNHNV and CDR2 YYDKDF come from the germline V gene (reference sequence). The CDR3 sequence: CATSRPTGETEAFF. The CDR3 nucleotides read TGTGCCACCAGCAGGCCGACAGGGGAAACTGAAGCTTTCTTT.

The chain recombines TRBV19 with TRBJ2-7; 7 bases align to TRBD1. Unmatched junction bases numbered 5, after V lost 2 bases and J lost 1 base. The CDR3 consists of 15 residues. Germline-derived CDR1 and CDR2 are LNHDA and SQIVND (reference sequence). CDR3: CASSINRGTSYEQYF. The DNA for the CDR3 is TGTGCCAGTAGTATAAACAGGGGCACGTCCTACGAGCAGTACTTC.

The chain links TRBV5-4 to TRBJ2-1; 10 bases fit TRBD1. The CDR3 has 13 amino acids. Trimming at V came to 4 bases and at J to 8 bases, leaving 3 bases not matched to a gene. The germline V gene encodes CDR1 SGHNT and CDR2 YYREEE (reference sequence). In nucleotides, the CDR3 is TGTGCCAGCAGCCTGACAGGGGGCGATGAGCAGTTCTTC. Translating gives CASSLTGGDEQFF.

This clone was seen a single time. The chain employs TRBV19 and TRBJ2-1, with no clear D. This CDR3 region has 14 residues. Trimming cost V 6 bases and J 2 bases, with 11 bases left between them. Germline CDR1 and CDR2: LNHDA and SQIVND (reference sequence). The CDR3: CASSVVAAYNEQFF. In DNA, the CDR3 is TGTGCCAGTAGCGTAGTAGCAGCCTACAATGAGCAGTTCTTC.

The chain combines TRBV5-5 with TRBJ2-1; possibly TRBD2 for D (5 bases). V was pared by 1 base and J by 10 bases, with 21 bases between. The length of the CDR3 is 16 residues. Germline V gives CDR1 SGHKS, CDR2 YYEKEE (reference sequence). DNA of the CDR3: TGTGCCAGCAGCTTGAGCGGACGGACTCTAGTAAGGGAGCAGTTCTTC. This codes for CASSLSGRTLVREQFF. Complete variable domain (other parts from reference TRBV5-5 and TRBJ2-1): DAGVTQSPTHLIKTRGQQVTLRCSPISGHKSVSWYQQVLGQGPQFIFQYYEKEERGRGNFPDRFSARQFPNYSSELNVNALLLGDSALYLCASSLSGRTLVREQFFGPGTRLTVL.

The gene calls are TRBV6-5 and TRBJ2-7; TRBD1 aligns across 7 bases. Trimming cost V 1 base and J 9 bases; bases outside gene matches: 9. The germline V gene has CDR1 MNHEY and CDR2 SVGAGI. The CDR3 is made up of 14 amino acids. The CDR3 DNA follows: TGTGCCAGCAGTTACTATCAGGGGGAGCGCGTGCAGTACTTC. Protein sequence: CASSYYQGERVQYF.

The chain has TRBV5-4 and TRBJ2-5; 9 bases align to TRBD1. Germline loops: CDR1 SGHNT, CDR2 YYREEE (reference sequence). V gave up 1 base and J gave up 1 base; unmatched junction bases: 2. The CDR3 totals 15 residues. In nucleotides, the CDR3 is TGTGCCAGCAGCTTGCCGGGACAGGGCCAAGAGACCCAGTACTTC. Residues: CASSLPGQGQETQYF.

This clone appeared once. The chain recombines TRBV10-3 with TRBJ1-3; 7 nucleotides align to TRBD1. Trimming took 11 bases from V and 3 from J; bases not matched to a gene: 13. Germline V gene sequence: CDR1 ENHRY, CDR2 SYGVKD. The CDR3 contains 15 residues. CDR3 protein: CASSGQGESGNTIYF. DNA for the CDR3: TGTGCCTCCAGCGGTCAGGGGGAAAGTGGAAACACCATATATTTT.

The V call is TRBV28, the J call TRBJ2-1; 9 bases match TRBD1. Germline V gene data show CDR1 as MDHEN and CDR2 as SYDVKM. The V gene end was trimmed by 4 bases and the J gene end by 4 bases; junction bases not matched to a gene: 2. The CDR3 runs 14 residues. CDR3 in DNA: TGTGCCAGCAGTTCGGGACAGGGTTACAATGAGCAGTTCTTC. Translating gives CASSSGQGYNEQFF. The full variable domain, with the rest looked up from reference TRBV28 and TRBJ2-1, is DVKVTQSSRYLVKRTGEKVFLECVQDMDHENMFWYRQDPGLGLRLIYFSYDVKMKEKGDIPEGYSVSREKKERFSLILESASTNQTSMYLCASSSGQGYNEQFFGPGTRLTVL.

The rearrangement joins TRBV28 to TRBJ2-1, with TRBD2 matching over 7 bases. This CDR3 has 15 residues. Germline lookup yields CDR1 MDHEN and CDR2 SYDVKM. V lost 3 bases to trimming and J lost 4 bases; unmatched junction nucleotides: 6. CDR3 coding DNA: TGTGCCAGCAGTTTCGATAGCGGGCCTTACAATGAGCAGTTCTTC. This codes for CASSFDSGPYNEQFF. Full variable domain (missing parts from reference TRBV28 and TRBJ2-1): DVKVTQSSRYLVKRTGEKVFLECVQDMDHENMFWYRQDPGLGLRLIYFSYDVKMKEKGDIPEGYSVSREKKERFSLILESASTNQTSMYLCASSFDSGPYNEQFFGPGTRLTVL.

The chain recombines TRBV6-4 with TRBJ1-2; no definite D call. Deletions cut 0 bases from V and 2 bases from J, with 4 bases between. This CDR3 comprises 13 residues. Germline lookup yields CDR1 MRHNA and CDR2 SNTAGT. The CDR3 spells CASSDSRNYGYTF. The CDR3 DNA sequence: TGTGCCAGCAGTGACTCTCGGAACTATGGCTACACCTTC.

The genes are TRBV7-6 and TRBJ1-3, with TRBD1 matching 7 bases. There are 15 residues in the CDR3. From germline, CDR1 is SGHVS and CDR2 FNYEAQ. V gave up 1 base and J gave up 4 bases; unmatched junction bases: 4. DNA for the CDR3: TGTGCCAGCAGCTTAGACAGGGGAGTCGGAAACACCATATATTTT. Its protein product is CASSLDRGVGNTIYF. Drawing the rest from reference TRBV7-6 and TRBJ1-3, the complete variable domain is GAGVSQSPRYKVTKRGQDVALRCDPISGHVSLYWYRQALGQGPEFLTYFNYEAQQDKSGLPNDRFSAERPEGSISTLTIQRTEQRDSAMYRCASSLDRGVGNTIYFGEGSWLTVV.

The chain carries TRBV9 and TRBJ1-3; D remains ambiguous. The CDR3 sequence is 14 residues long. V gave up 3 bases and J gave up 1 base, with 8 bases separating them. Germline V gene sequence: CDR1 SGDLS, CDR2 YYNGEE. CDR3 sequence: CASSAGSSGNTIYF. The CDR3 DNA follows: TGTGCCAGCAGCGCGGGTTCGTCTGGAAACACCATATATTTT.

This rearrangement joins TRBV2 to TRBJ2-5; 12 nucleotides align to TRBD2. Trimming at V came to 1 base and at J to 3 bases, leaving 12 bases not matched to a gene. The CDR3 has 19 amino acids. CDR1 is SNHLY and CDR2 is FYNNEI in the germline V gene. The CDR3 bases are TGTGCCAGCAGTGAAGAGCTAGCGGGGGGGCAAGGAGGAGAAGAGACCCAGTACTTC. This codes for CASSEELAGGQGGEETQYF. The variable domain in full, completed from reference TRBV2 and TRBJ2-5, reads EPEVTQTPSHQVTQMGQEVILRCVPISNHLYFYWYRQILGQKVEFLVSFYNNEISEKSEIFDDQFSVERPDGSNFTLKIRSTKLEDSAMYFCASSEELAGGQGGEETQYFGPGTRLLVL.

DNA of the CDR3: TGCGCCAGCAGCCACCTAAGCGAGCAGTACTTC. It encodes CASSHLSEQYF. V usage is TRBV4-1 and J usage is TRBJ2-7; the D is unclear. V was pared by 3 bases and J by 6 bases, with 6 bases between. Germline values: CDR1 MGHRA, CDR2 YSYEKL. The CDR3 is made up of 11 amino acids.

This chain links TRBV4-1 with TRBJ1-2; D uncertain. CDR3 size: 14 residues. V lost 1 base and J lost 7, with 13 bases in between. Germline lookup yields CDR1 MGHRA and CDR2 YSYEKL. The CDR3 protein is CASSQVAAGGGYTF. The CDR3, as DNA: TGCGCCAGCAGCCAAGTAGCCGCCGGAGGTGGCTACACCTTC.

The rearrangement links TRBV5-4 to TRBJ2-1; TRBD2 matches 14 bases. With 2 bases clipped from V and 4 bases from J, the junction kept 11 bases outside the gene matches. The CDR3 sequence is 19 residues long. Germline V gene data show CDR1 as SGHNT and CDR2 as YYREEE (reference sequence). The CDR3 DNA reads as TGTGCCAGCAGCTTTGGGACTAGCGGGGGCCTGGGGGGGTACAATGAGCAGTTCTTC. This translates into CASSFGTSGGLGGYNEQFF.

For the CDR3, the DNA is TGTGCCAGTAGTAATCCGGGACAGGGTGACAATGAGCAGTTCTTC. Encoded protein: CASSNPGQGDNEQFF. The V call is TRBV19, the J call TRBJ2-1, with 9 bases aligning to TRBD1. V trimming: 4 bases; J trimming: 5 bases; junction bases outside the gene matches: 6. Germline V CDR1 and CDR2: LNHDA, SQIVND (reference sequence). This CDR3 is 15 amino acids long.

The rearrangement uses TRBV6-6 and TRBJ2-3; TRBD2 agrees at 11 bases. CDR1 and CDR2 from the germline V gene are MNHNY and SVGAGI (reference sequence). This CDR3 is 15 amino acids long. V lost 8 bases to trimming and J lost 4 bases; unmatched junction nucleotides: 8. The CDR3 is CASGTSGGRADTQYF. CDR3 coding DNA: TGTGCCAGCGGTACTAGCGGGGGACGGGCAGATACGCAGTATTTT.

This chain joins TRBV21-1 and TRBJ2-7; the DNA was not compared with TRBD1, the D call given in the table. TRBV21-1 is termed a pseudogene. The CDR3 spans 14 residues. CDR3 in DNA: TGTGCCAGCAGCAATCTCGTCCAGGGTTACGAGCAGTACTTC. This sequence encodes CASSNLVQGYEQYF.

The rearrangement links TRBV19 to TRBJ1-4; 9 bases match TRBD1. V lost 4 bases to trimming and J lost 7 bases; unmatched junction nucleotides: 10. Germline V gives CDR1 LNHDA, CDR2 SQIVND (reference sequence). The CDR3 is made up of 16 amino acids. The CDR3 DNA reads TGTGCCAGTAGTACCCTGGTGACAGGGGGTCGTGAAAAACTGTTTTTT. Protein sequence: CASSTLVTGGREKLFF.

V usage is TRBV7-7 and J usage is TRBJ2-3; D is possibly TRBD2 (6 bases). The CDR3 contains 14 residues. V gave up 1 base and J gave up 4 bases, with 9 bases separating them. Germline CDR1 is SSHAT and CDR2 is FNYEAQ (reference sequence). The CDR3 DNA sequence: TGTGCCAGCAGCTTAGGGCGGGGCCCAGATACGCAGTATTTT. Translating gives CASSLGRGPDTQYF.

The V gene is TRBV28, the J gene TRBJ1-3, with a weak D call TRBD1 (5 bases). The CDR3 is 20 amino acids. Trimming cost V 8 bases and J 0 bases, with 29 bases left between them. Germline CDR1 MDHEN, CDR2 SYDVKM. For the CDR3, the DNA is TGTGCCAGCCAGTCACCCTTGGGGCAGGGAAAACCCTACTCTGGAAACACCATATATTTT. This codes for CASQSPLGQGKPYSGNTIYF.